This is a list of T cell receptor beta chains from one sample in a study of cytomegalovirus exposure and HLA in healthy donors. Measured with immunoSEQ multiplex PCR; TCRdb has only the in-frame clones, and not every one. Of tens of thousands of clones in the sample, about 9.5% were seen once. The sample taken for sequencing was PBMCs. These receptors all stem from a man aged 60-69 years in good health and CMV-seropositive. The conserved cysteine and the conserved F or W are not part of the CDR3 here. Some rows have no size entry. The others give once, few or many, or a class for an expanded clone.

abundance,v_gene,CDR3aa
few,TRBV9,ASSAYPGLGQETQY
NA,TRBV28,ASIEGADLNEQF
few,TRBV10-3,AIGDRGNTEAF
NA,TRBV9,ASSVGSSGANVLT
NA,TRBV10-3,AISESSTDTQY
NA,TRBV4-1,ASSQQLAGYQETQY
NA,TRBV6-5,ASSYPGTSGQETQY
few,TRBV14,ASGLARSRWDTGELF
few,TRBV7-3,ASSLKSPGVGANTEAF
NA,TRBV6-5,ASSYLGQGVEAQY
few,TRBV5-1,ASSLEGQGGTEAF
few,TRBV6-1,ASRKEGWGNIQY
NA,TRBV11-2,ASSKTGTALLNTEAF
few,TRBV6-5,ASSSNSGRATDTQY
NA,TRBV19,ASSMGQGLGTDTQY
NA,TRBV7-7,ASSRTGGRDTQY
NA,TRBV30,AWSVPRQGQGYT
NA,TRBV9,ASSPGGGGAGELF
few,TRBV2,ASSTSGTGGWETQY
NA,TRBV18,ASSPSGTGATGELF
NA,TRBV5-1,ASSLGGIEYYNEQF
few,TRBV5-6,ASSSNRGFQLYGYT
few,TRBV27,ASRDLGGSETQY
NA,TRBV19,ASSIPGQGARGYT
NA,TRBV7-3,ASSLAAADTQY
NA,TRBV4-2,ASSQTENTEAF
few,TRBV5-4,ASSLDPDQETQY
NA,TRBV28,ASSFVQGSGNTIY
NA,TRBV25-1,ASSEFGRDYEQY
NA,TRBV6-1,ASSVSGEGYT
few,TRBV19,ASSRDRGSYEQY
NA,TRBV7-9,ASSAVGGGTDTQY
NA,TRBV30,AWSSQGPTEAF
few,TRBV5-4,ASSFEGLDQETQY
few,TRBV7-3,ASSPQSRQGIDGYT
few,TRBV5-4,ASSAGLAASYNEQF
few,TRBV30,AWSVSGGNQPQH
NA,TRBV6-1,ASRITFRDYGYT
few,TRBV19,ATTSIGQGGFGNQPQH
few,TRBV30,AWRGSSKTQY
NA,TRBV5-4,ASSLPQGDTQY
NA,TRBV5-1,ASSLASPGNEQF
NA,TRBV18,ASSPGTSGRGEQY
few,TRBV6-5,ASSYDQWALNTEAF
few,TRBV5-1,ASSKGQPLNPTNEKLF
few,TRBV6-1,ASSEVQGASEAF
few,TRBV20-1,SASGGTEAF
NA,TRBV5-4,ASSWDTGQAF
NA,TRBV28,ASWMASGGSGYT